This T cell receptor beta chain was documented in a study of T cell clonality in common variable immunodeficiency. Findings of the study overall: Compared with healthy controls, CVID subjects showed increased TCRbeta clonality, mostly in about a third. In common variable immunodeficiency, TCR beta chains reportedly carried fewer deletions and N-nucleotide insertions. What drives increased CVID clonality needs T cell subpopulation sequencing.

At least ten counts were recorded for this clone. Its antigen is still unknown. The DNA ends 3 residues before the CDR3 does, and the rest of the CDR3 is filled in from the germline J gene. The method was immunoSEQ multiplex PCR; TCRdb's version includes in-frame clones alone and lacks a portion of them. The sample contains under 40,000 clones, none of them singletons. CDR1 and CDR2 from the germline V gene are DFQATT and SNEGSKA (reference sequence). The CDR3 extends over 14 amino acids. V lost 5 bases and J lost 1; bases outside the gene matches: 6. The TCR sequence derives from a person aged 18 to 70 in good health. The chain employs TRBV20-1 and TRBJ2-5; 8 positions agree with TRBD2. Input material: peripheral blood mononuclear cells. The CDR3 loop reads CSARRTSGQETQYF. The CDR3 bases that were read are TGCAGTGCTCGGAGAACTAGCGGCCAAGAGACC.